This T cell receptor (beta chain) was documented in a study of monozygotic twins with inflammatory bowel disease (dated by TCRdb to about 2019). Regarding the study in general: In total, approximately 28 monozygotic twin pairs made up the full study: 19 Danish pairs, all IBD-discordant, plus nine German pairs, of which four were IBD-concordant and five were IBD-discordant. The search for disease-associated traits relied mainly on comparing, within discordant pairs, IBD patients with their genetically identical healthy co-twins. Each individual had, on average, about 151 000 unique TCRalpha sequences and 181 000 unique TCRbeta sequences available for analysis.

General findings and caveats noted by the study authors: TCRbeta repertoire diversity, by inverse Simpson index, was decreased in IBD patients compared with their healthy co-twins. Compared with healthy twins, IBD patients had fewer clonotypes in common with other individuals, a difference most pronounced in patients showing signs of disease activity. No single strong signal or clonotype linked to IBD turned up in the results, so the idea that one exists was not supported. Distinction between different T cell subtypes could not be achieved in the analysis. Because patients were on differing immunosuppressive treatments, the repertoires may have picked up extra background noise and inter-individual variability. Concordant and discordant twins showed no difference in repertoire similarity, possibly because of limited statistical power.

Reading from cysteine to phenylalanine, the CDR3 counts 14 amino acids. Only the protein is on record. Reading the germline V gene gives CDR1 SGHRS and CDR2 YFSETQ. Receptor libraries were prepared by 5' RACE. Each TCR library was prepared from about 3,300 ng of total RNA. For each sample, cDNA synthesis with SMARTScribe reverse transcriptase was split into eight separate reactions. During cDNA synthesis, template switching was used to introduce unique molecular identifiers that contained a 6-nucleotide sample barcode. TCRalpha and TCRbeta cDNA was amplified in two nested PCRs of about 17 and 10 cycles, and bead purification was carried out after each PCR. Before amplification, the cDNA was treated with uracil DNA-glycosylase and purified using the QIAquick PCR purification kit. The second PCR was the step at which Illumina TruSeq-compatible adapters and sample-specific barcodes were added. Library quality and concentration were assessed using TapeStation and Qubit, and about 5.2 ng of each library was pooled. Sequencing of the pooled libraries was done on an Illumina HiSeq2500 single-index Rapid Run using custom sequencing primers and 2 x 100 bp reads. Per the source publication's procedure: UMI-based consensus assembly with MiGEC version 1.2.6 was used to correct PCR and sequencing errors. MiXCR version 2.1.1 handled V(D)J alignment, clonotype assembly and CDR3 extraction. Normalisation of gene usage, clonotype sharing and MAIT/NKT TCR abundance was achieved by analysing the top 1000, 10 000 and 20 000 clonotypes per sample. Diversity was computed as the inverse Simpson index with the vegan R package after downsampling to 27 000 UMIs. Paired Mann-Whitney U tests were applied to discordant twin pairs, and Benjamini-Hochberg correction was used for multiple testing. Each entry corresponds to one CDR3 protein sequence from reads that TCRdb reprocessed, and DNA is not given. Here the V and J calls rest on TCRdb's processing, not on the authors' analysis. This specimen's table enumerates some 450,000 distinct CDR3 sequences. The ten largest clones take up more than 2% of the sample.

In the case of this clonotype: The specificity of this receptor is unknown.

A 2.5 ml peripheral blood sample was drawn into PAXgene tubes per donor and stored at -80°C. Without T cell sorting, total RNA was isolated from whole blood using the PAXgene blood miRNA kit on an automated QIAcube. Peripheral blood from monozygotic twin pairs concordant or discordant for inflammatory bowel disease was subjected to deep TCRalpha and TCRbeta repertoire profiling with unique molecular barcoding. For every twin pair, smoking habits were documented, and each individual was categorised as a current, former or never smoker. The sequence was collected from a human donor with ulcerative colitis or Crohn's disease, or a healthy co-twin of an affected twin (not recorded which). The chain is made from TRBV5-1 and TRBJ1-1. Sequencing used blood. The CDR3 has the sequence CASRLGQKNTEAFF.